This T cell receptor (beta chain) was sequenced for a study of a mutant IDH1 vaccine in newly diagnosed glioma. About the study: Vaccination began 4-6 weeks post radiotherapy alone, or with temozolomide cycles. Study observations and caveats: A vaccine-induced immune response developed in around 92% of the patients.

The time point was: week 47, end of study. Topical imiquimod was applied with each vaccine dose, which held 300 ug of mutant IDH1 20-mer peptide. In every donor, the tumor was a new WHO grade 3 or 4 IDH1-mutant, ATRX-lost astrocytoma. Profiling relied on immunoSEQ multiplex PCR, and the TCRdb table lists in-frame clones only, not all of them. The sample includes tens of thousands of clones, more than 75% of them seen just once. This CDR3 has 21 amino acids. The V end was cut by 4 bases, the J end by 0 bases, with 31 bases between. CDR1 and CDR2 (germline): SGHDN, FVKESK. This clone was seen just once. Its antigen remains unidentified.

This receptor was identified in a woman aged 40-49 years with glioma. Some clones in this sample may be carry-over from other donors' samples. Sequences were derived from PBMCs, sampled from a glioma patient whose treatment included an IDH1 peptide vaccine. This chain uses TRBV14 with TRBJ2-7; D may correspond to TRBD1 or TRBD2 (9 bases each). DNA for the CDR3: TGTGCCAGCAGCCTCTTCCCATCGGGACAGGGCGAAGCGGGGGGCTCCTACGAGCAGTACTTC. Translated, it gives CASSLFPSGQGEAGGSYEQYF.